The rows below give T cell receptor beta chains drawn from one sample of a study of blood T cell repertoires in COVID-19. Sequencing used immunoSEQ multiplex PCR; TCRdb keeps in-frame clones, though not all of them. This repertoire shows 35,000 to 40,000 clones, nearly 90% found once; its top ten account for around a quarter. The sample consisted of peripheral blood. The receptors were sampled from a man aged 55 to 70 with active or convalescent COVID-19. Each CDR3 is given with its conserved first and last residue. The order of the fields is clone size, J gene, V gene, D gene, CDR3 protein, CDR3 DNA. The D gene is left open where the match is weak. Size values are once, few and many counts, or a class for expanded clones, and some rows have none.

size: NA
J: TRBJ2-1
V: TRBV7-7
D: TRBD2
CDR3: CASSQLAGGGNEQFF
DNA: TGTGCCAGCAGCCAACTAGCGGGAGGGGGAAATGAGCAGTTCTTC

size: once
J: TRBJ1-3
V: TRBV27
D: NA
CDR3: CAPIAPRNTIYF
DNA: TGTGCCCCCATAGCACCAAGAAACACCATATATTTT

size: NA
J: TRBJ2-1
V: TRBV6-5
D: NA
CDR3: CASRRGNEQFF
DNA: TGTGCCAGCAGGCGAGGGAATGAGCAGTTCTTC

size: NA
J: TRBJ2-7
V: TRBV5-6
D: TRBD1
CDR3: CASSSPGQLYEQYF
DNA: TGTGCCAGCAGCTCCCCGGGACAGCTCTACGAGCAGTACTTC

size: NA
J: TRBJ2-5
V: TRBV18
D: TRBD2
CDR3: CASSPGRLAGGETQYF
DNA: TGTGCCAGCTCACCAGGCAGACTAGCGGGAGGAGAGACCCAGTACTTC

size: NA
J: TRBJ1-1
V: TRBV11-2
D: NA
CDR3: CASSLDPPRNTEAFF
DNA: TGTGCCAGCAGCTTAGATCCCCCGAGGAACACTGAAGCTTTCTTT

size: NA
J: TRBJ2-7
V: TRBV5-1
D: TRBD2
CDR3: CASSLELAGPYEQYF
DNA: TGCGCCAGCAGCCTGGAACTAGCGGGGCCTTACGAGCAGTACTTC

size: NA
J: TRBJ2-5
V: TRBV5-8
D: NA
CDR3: CASSKLLAGLQETQYF
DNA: TGTGCCAGCAGCAAACTACTGGCGGGGCTCCAAGAGACCCAGTACTTC

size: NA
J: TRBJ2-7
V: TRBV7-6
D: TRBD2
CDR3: CASSQAAAGAGNTYEQYF
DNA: TGTGCCAGCAGCCAAGCGGCGGCCGGAGCGGGGAATACATACGAGCAGTACTTC

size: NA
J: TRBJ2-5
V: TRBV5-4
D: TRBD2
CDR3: CASSIPGLSRTAQYF
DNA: TGTGCCAGCAGCATCCCGGGACTATCGAGGACGGCCCAGTACTTC

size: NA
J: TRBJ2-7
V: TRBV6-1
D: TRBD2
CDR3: CASSPTSGKFYEQYF
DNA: TGTGCCAGCAGTCCCACTAGCGGGAAATTCTACGAGCAGTACTTC

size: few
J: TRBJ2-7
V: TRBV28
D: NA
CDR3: CASSSQTGLGEQYF
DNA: TGTGCCAGCAGTTCGCAAACAGGTCTCGGCGAGCAGTACTTC

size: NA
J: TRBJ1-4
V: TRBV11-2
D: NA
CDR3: CASSLRQAQIGELFF
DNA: TGTGCCAGCAGCCTTAGACAGGCGCAAATCGGGGAACTGTTTTTT

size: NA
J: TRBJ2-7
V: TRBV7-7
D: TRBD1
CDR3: CASSLGQGAYEQYF
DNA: TGTGCTAGCAGCTTAGGACAGGGGGCCTACGAGCAGTACTTC

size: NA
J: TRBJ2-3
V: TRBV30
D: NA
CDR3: CAVQAPTTDTQYF
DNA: TGTGCCGTACAGGCCCCCACAACAGATACGCAGTATTTT

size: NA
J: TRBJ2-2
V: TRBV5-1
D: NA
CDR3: CASSLPPRELFF
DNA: TGCGCCAGCAGTCTCCCCCCTAGGGAGCTGTTTTTT

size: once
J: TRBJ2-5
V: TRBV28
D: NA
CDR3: CASSLLDQETQYF
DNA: TGTGCCAGCAGTTTGTTAGACCAAGAGACCCAGTACTTC

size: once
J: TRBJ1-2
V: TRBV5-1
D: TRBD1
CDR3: CASQGPPGQTYGYTF
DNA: TGCGCCAGCCAAGGCCCGCCGGGACAGACCTATGGCTACACCTTC

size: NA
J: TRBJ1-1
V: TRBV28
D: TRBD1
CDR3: CASSLDRGFTEAFF
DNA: TGTGCCAGCAGTTTGGACAGGGGTTTCACTGAAGCTTTCTTT

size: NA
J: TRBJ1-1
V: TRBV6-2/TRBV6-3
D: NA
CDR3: CASSYTRGGTEAFF
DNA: TGTGCCAGCAGTTACACGAGGGGGGGGACTGAAGCTTTCTTT

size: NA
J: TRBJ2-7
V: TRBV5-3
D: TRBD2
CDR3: CARSPGGGRTDEQYF
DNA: TGTGCCAGAAGCCCGGGGGGCGGGAGGACCGACGAGCAGTACTTC

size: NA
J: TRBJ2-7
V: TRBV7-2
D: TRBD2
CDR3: CASSLPGTSGYPSYEQYF
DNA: TGTGCCAGCAGCTTACCCGGGACTAGCGGGTACCCCTCCTACGAGCAGTACTTC

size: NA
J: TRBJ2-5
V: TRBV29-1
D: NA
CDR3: CSVVNIGDQETQYF
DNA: TGCAGCGTCGTAAACATAGGGGATCAAGAGACCCAGTACTTC

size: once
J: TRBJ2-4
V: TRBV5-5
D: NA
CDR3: CASSATTPGNIQYF
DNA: TGTGCCAGCAGCGCGACTACGCCCGGAAACATTCAGTACTTC

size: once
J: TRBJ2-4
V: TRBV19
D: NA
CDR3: CASSIESTENIQYF
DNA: TGTGCCAGTAGTATAGAGAGTACTGAAAACATTCAGTACTTC

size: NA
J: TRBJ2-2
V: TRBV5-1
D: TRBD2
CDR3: CASSPLAGENTGELFF
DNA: TGCGCCAGCAGCCCCTTAGCGGGAGAGAACACCGGGGAGCTGTTTTTT

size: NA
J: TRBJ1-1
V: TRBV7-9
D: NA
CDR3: CASSLQTDRNTEAFF
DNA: TGTGCCAGCAGCTTGCAGACTGACAGGAACACTGAAGCTTTCTTT

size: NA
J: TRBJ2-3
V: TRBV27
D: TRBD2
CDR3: CASSSRLAGASTDTQYF
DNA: TGTGCCAGCAGTTCCCGACTAGCGGGCGCATCCACAGATACGCAGTATTTT

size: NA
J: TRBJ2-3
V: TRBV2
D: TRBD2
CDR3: CASSQTSHTDTQYF
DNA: TGTGCCAGCAGTCAGACTAGCCACACAGATACGCAGTATTTT

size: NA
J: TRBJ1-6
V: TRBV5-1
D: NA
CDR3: CASTRDNYNSPLHF
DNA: TGCGCCAGCACACGGGACAACTATAATTCACCCCTCCACTTT

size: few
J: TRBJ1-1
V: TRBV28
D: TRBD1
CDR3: CASSLYPRTGMNTEAFF
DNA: TGTGCCAGCAGTTTATACCCCCGGACAGGCATGAACACTGAAGCTTTCTTT

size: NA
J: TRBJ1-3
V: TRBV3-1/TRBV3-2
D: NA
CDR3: CASSQGASGNTIYF
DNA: TGTGCCAGCAGCCAAGGGGCATCTGGAAACACCATATATTTT

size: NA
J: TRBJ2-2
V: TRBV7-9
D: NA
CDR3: CASSLDSGELFF
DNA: TGTGCCAGCAGCTTAGACTCCGGGGAGCTGTTTTTT

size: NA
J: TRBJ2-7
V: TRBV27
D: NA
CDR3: CASSPRRDGPEQYF
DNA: TGTGCCAGCAGTCCTAGGAGGGACGGTCCCGAGCAGTACTTC

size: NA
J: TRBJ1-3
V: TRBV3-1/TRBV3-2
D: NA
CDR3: CASSHDFGNTIYF
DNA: TGTGCCAGCAGCCACGACTTCGGAAACACCATATATTTT

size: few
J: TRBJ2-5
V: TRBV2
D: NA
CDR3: CASSDTEIQETQYF
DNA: TGTGCCAGCAGTGATACAGAAATCCAAGAGACCCAGTACTTC

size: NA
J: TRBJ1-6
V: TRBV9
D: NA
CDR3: CASSVTGNNSPLHF
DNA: TGTGCCAGCAGCGTCACCGGGAATAATTCACCCCTCCACTTT

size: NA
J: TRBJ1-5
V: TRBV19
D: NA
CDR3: CASSTRQGFNHQPQHF
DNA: TGTGCCAGTAGTACGAGGCAGGGATTTAATCATCAGCCCCAGCATTTT

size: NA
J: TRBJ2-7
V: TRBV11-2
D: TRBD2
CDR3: CASSFASGRASSYEQYF
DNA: TGTGCCAGCAGCTTTGCTAGCGGGAGGGCCAGCTCCTACGAGCAGTACTTC

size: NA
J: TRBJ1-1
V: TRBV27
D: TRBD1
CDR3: CASSRYRGETEAFF
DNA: TGTGCCAGCAGCCGCTACAGGGGTGAGACTGAAGCTTTCTTT

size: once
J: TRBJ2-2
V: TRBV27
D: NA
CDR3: CASSFPSNTGELFF
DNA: TGTGCCAGCAGTTTCCCCTCCAACACCGGGGAGCTGTTTTTT

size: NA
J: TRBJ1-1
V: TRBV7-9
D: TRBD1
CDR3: CASSATGAGTEAFF
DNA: TGTGCCAGCAGCGCTACAGGGGCGGGCACTGAAGCTTTCTTT

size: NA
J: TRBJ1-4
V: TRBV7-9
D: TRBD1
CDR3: CASSLGTVPEKLFF
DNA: TGTGCCAGCAGCCTTGGGACAGTACCTGAAAAACTGTTTTTT

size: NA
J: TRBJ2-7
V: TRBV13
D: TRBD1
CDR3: CASSAGQGVGEQYF
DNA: TGTGCCAGCAGCGCGGGTCAGGGGGTGGGGGAGCAGTACTTC

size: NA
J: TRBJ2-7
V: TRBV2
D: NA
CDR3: CASSNRYEQYF
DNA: TGTGCCAGCAGTAATCGCTACGAGCAGTACTTC

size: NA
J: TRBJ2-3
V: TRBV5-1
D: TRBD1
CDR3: CASSLQKGQGMKDTQYF
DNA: TGCGCCAGCAGCCTTCAGAAGGGACAGGGGATGAAGGATACGCAGTATTTT

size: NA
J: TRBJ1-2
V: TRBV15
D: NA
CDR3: CATSRGQSYGYTF
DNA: TGTGCCACCAGCAGAGGACAGAGCTATGGCTACACCTTC

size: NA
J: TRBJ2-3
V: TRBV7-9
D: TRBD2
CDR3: CASSPGRGTTDTQYF
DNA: TGTGCCAGCAGCCCTGGGCGGGGGACCACAGATACGCAGTATTTT

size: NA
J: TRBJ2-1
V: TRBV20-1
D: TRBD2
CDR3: CSASSSGTAAFYNEQFF
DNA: TGCAGTGCTAGTTCCAGCGGGACGGCCGCCTTCTACAATGAGCAGTTCTTC

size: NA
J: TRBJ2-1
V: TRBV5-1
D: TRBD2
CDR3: CASSLGLAGYNEQFF
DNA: TGCGCCAGCAGCTTGGGACTAGCGGGCTACAATGAGCAGTTCTTC

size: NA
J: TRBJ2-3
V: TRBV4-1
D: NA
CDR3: CASSQEARGTGTDTQYF
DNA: TGCGCCAGCAGCCAAGAAGCGAGGGGGACGGGCACAGATACGCAGTATTTT

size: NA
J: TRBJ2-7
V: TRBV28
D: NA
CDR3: CASRSPRRGREQYF
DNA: TGTGCCAGCAGGAGCCCTAGGAGGGGTCGCGAGCAGTACTTC

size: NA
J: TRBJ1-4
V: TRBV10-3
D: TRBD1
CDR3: CAISDGGQRAEKLFF
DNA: TGTGCCATCAGTGATGGGGGACAGCGGGCTGAAAAACTGTTTTTT

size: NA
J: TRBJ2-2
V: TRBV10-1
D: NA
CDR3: CASSEGEWAGAGELFF
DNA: TGCGCCAGCAGTGAAGGCGAGTGGGCAGGGGCCGGGGAGCTGTTTTTT

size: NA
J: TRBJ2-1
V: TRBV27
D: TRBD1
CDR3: CASRTGRRGLALRYNEQFF
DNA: TGTGCCAGTCGGACAGGGCGCCGGGGGTTGGCCCTGCGATACAATGAGCAGTTCTTC

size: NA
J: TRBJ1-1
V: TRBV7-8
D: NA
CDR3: CASSLVQVSRVLGTEAFF
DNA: TGTGCCAGCAGCTTAGTTCAGGTTTCCAGGGTCTTGGGCACTGAAGCTTTCTTT

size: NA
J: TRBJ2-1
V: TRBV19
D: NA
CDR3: CASGSRAAYEQFF
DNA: TGTGCCAGTGGGAGTAGGGCGGCCTATGAGCAGTTCTTC

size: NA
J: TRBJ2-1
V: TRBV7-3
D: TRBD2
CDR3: CASSPEPGLALNEQFF
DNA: TGTGCCAGCAGCCCAGAGCCGGGACTAGCGCTCAATGAGCAGTTCTTC